The T cell receptor beta chain under discussion was sequenced for a study of control samples from healthy donors and cancer patients. There are a few counts of this clone. The germline V and J ends were trimmed by 5 bases and 1 base, with 9 bases remaining between them. The CDR3 sequence is 13 residues long. CDR1 is SGHDT, CDR2 YYEEEE, per germline. The method was immunoSEQ multiplex PCR; TCRdb's version includes in-frame clones alone and lacks a portion of them. The sample yields 150,000 or so clones, 80% to 90% seen once. This clonotype originated in a young man in good health. Material for sequencing was blood. The chain couples TRBV5-6 to TRBJ1-1, with D uncertain. CDR3 DNA: TGTGCCAGCAGTTTACAGCCGAACACTGAAGCTTTCTTT. Its translation: CASSLQPNTEAFF.